Here is one TCR beta chain with its context. The sample originates from a study of identical twins. TCRdb independently ran MiXCR on the 5' RACE reads; one entry per CDR3 protein. In the table there are 250,000 or so distinct CDR3 sequences, 5.5% to 7% of which are singletons. This CDR3 contains 17 residues. The junction had 8 bases not matched to a gene; V was cut back by 5 bases and J by 0 bases. CDR1 is SEHNR and CDR2 is FQNEAQ in the germline V gene (reference sequence). The same data also contributed to another study, on yellow fever vaccine responses in identical twins.

The chain couples TRBV7-9 to TRBJ2-1; 9 bases fit TRBD2. The sequence was collected from a woman younger than 30 in good health. The specimen was memory (CD45RO+) T cells sorted from blood. In DNA form, the CDR3 reads TGTGCCAGCAGCCCGACTAGCGGAACAAGCTCCTACAATGAGCAGTTCTTC. Amino acid sequence: CASSPTSGTSSYNEQFF.